One and the same sample provided the 4 T cell receptor beta chains below, sequenced in a study of OX40 agonist ivuxolimab in advanced cancers. Clones were read by immunoSEQ multiplex PCR, and TCRdb kept only the in-frame ones, dropping some. The top ten hold 0.45% to 0.55% of the sample, which has 70,000 to 95,000 clones, approximately 90% seen once. The sequencing here drew on CD4+ or CD8+ T cells sorted from blood, taken in a trial of the OX40 agonist ivuxolimab. Receptors originate from an adult with an advanced solid tumor such as melanoma, head and neck, liver or kidney cancer.

This clone has more than one count but fewer than ten. V and J are TRBV19 and TRBJ1-2; 9 bases align to TRBD1. The CDR3 consists of 15 residues. Germline assignment: CDR1 LNHDA and CDR2 SQIVND (reference sequence). V lost 5 bases, J lost 4 bases, and 8 bases stayed unmatched. In DNA form, the CDR3 reads TGTGCCAGTAGTCCAGGGACAGGGATTGCCTATGGCTACACCTTC. This sequence encodes CASSPGTGIAYGYTF.

This chain connects TRBV15 to TRBJ2-5, with no clear D. Germline CDR1 and CDR2: LNHNV and YYDKDF (reference sequence). Trimming took 3 bases from V and 1 from J, leaving 9 bases between them. This CDR3 region has 14 residues. CDR3 coding DNA: TGTGCCACCAGCAGGTATGAACTCCAAGAGACCCAGTACTTC. Its protein is CATSRYELQETQYF.

The V and J genes are TRBV2 and TRBJ2-2; no firm D call. This CDR3 comprises 12 residues. Trimming shortened V by 6 bases and J by 4 bases, and 6 bases separated the two germline ends. Germline assignment: CDR1 SNHLY and CDR2 FYNNEI. CDR3 loop: CASSAPTGELFF. CDR3 bases: TGTGCCAGCAGCGCACCCACCGGGGAGCTGTTTTTT.

V and J are TRBV6-6 and TRBJ2-7, with a weak D call TRBD2 (5 bases). Germline V gives CDR1 MNHNY, CDR2 SVGAGI (reference sequence). The CDR3 contains 14 residues. Trimming pared 1 base from V and 0 bases from J, leaving 7 bases between. This CDR3 reads CASSYLEASYEQYF. The CDR3 region has the DNA TGTGCCAGCAGTTACTTGGAGGCCTCCTACGAGCAGTACTTC.